The 29 T cell receptor beta chains given below trace back to one sample, sequenced in a study of early T cells in non-severe SARS-CoV-2 infection. TCRdb re-analysed the 5' RACE reads in MiXCR, keeping a single row per CDR3 protein. The data show over 70,000 distinct CDR3 sequences, with roughly an eighth seen just once and about 6.7% held by the top ten. Input material: whole blood. Receptor source: an adult who was a healthcare worker with PCR-confirmed SARS-CoV-2 infection or an uninfected control (not recorded which).

This clonotype was detected many times. The chain is built from TRBV7-2 and TRBJ1-6; D remains unclear. The germline gives CDR1 SGHTA, CDR2 FQGNSA. This CDR3 has 14 residues. Trimming removed 5 bases from V and 6 bases from J, with 11 bases in between. The chain's CDR3 is CASSLVRANSPLHF. The CDR3 nucleotides read TGTGCCAGCAGCCTCGTCAGAGCTAATTCACCCCTCCACTTT.

In its sample, this clonotype was seen many times. This chain uses TRBV28 with TRBJ1-1; the D is unclear. The CDR3 sequence is 13 residues long. Germline V gives CDR1 MDHEN, CDR2 SYDVKM. V lost 4 bases and J 5 bases, leaving 11 bases between the germline ends. The CDR3 loop is CASSWTQGTEAFF. CDR3 sequence (DNA): TGTGCCAGCAGTTGGACCCAAGGGACTGAAGCTTTCTTT.

This chain connects TRBV27 to TRBJ1-1; 7 bases fit TRBD1. This CDR3 region has 13 residues. CDR1 and CDR2 (germline): MNHEY, SMNVEV (reference sequence). J gave up 7 bases and V 3 bases, and 5 bases lay outside the gene matches. CDR3 nucleotides: TGTGCCAGCAGTTTTCGACAGGGAGATGAAGCTTTCTTT. This encodes CASSFRQGDEAFF.

This clonotype was picked up many times. This chain's CDR3 is CASSYSKTNYGYTF. Here the CDR3 DNA reads TGTGCCAGCAGTTACTCGAAGACTAACTATGGCTACACCTTC. The V call is TRBV6-2 or TRBV6-3, the J call TRBJ1-2; no clear D gene. The V and J ends lost 0 bases and 0 bases respectively, with 5 bases between them. The CDR3 consists of 14 residues. CDR1 and CDR2 (germline): MNHEY, SVGEGT.

This clonotype has more than one count but fewer than ten. The chain couples TRBV9 to TRBJ2-1; D is ambiguous. Germline lookup yields CDR1 SGDLS and CDR2 YYNGEE. The CDR3 loop spans 12 amino acids. V gave up 3 bases and J gave up 7 bases, with 8 bases separating them. This chain's CDR3 is CASSDSQNEQFF. CDR3 sequence (DNA): TGTGCCAGCAGCGATTCCCAGAATGAGCAGTTCTTC.

This clonotype was counted only a few times. The chain employs TRBV11-3 and TRBJ2-6, with TRBD2 as a possible D gene (5 bases). CDR3 length equals 16 residues. Germline values: CDR1 SGHNT, CDR2 YENEEA. V lost 5 bases and J lost 4, with 15 bases in between. The CDR3 spells CASSARSGSGANVLTF. DNA of the CDR3: TGTGCCAGCAGCGCCAGGTCGGGATCCGGGGCCAACGTCCTGACTTTC.

This clonotype was counted at least ten times. The chain links TRBV6-4 to TRBJ2-3; 9 positions agree with TRBD1. The length of the CDR3 is 15 residues. Per the germline V gene, CDR1 is MRHNA and CDR2 is SNTAGT. CDR3 in amino acids: CVVKRGQGRTDTQYF. The CDR3, as DNA: TGTGTGGTGAAGCGGGGACAGGGAAGGACAGATACGCAGTATTTT.

The J gene is TRBJ2-1, the V gene TRBV20-1; 7 nucleotides match TRBD1. V was clipped by 5 bases and J by 12 bases; unmatched bases: 10. CDR3 length equals 12 residues. Germline lookup yields CDR1 DFQATT and CDR2 SNEGSKA (reference sequence). The CDR3 sequence: CSALKQGFVQFF. The CDR3 DNA is TGCAGTGCTTTAAAACAGGGGTTTGTGCAGTTCTTC.

The CDR3 DNA reads TGTGCCAGCAGCCAAGAAGTGCCAAGCTATGAGCAGTTCTTC. As protein: CASSQEVPSYEQFF. V gene TRBV3-1 combines with J gene TRBJ2-1; D not resolved. The germline CDR1 and CDR2 sequences are LGHDT and YNNKEL (reference sequence). The CDR3 has 14 residues. V was clipped by 0 bases and J by 8 bases, with 11 bases between them.

This clonotype was detected many times. This rearrangement joins TRBV12-3 or TRBV12-4 to TRBJ1-5; a weak D match, TRBD1 (6 bases). The CDR3 covers 14 residues. Deletions cut 6 bases from V and 5 bases from J, with 14 bases between. The CDR3 DNA sequence: TGTGCCAGCAGCCACAGGGATTATGATCAGCCCCAGCATTTT. Translation: CASSHRDYDQPQHF.

The chain combines TRBV7-3 with TRBJ1-6; unclear D gene. The CDR3 has 16 amino acids. The V gene lost 1 base and the J gene lost 8 bases, with 15 bases spanning the gap. Per the germline V gene, CDR1 is SGHTA and CDR2 is FQGTGA. This CDR3 reads CASSLRASGTDSPLHF. The CDR3 region has the DNA TGTGCCAGCAGCTTAAGGGCCTCCGGTACGGATTCACCCCTCCACTTT.

The J gene is TRBJ1-1, the V gene TRBV30, with a weak D call TRBD1 (5 bases). Deletions cut 4 bases from V and 4 bases from J, with 13 bases between. Germline V gene data show CDR1 as GTSNPN and CDR2 as SVGIG (reference sequence). CDR3 length: 13 residues. The CDR3 protein is CAWTAQGGTEAFF. The DNA of the CDR3 is TGTGCCTGGACTGCGCAGGGTGGCACTGAAGCTTTCTTT.

This clonotype was seen many times. The chain carries TRBV20-1 and TRBJ2-7; D is possibly TRBD2 (6 bases). The CDR3 sequence is 13 residues long. Between the trimmed V and J ends, which lost 6 bases and 0 bases, there was a span of 12 bases. Germline V gene sequence: CDR1 DFQATT, CDR2 SNEGSKA (reference sequence). The CDR3 loop reads CSAETRFSYEQYF. The CDR3 DNA follows: TGCAGTGCGGAGACTAGATTCTCCTACGAGCAGTACTTC.

This clonotype was counted at least ten times. The rearrangement uses TRBV20-1 and TRBJ2-5; D unresolved. The CDR3 length is 15 residues. The germline V gene has CDR1 DFQATT and CDR2 SNEGSKA (reference sequence). Trimming removed 8 bases at V and 1 base at J, with 20 bases between. CDR3 sequence: CSPSLTATLQETQYF. CDR3 coding DNA: TGCAGTCCTTCCCTGACGGCGACCCTCCAAGAGACCCAGTACTTC.

This chain uses TRBV5-1 with TRBJ2-5; D is perhaps TRBD2 (5 bases). The V gene's germline CDR1 is SGHRS and CDR2 YFSETQ. The CDR3 spans 16 residues. V was shortened by 5 bases and J by 0 bases, with 17 bases between the two germline ends. The CDR3 loop is CASRGSSPGNQETQYF. The CDR3 nucleotides read TGCGCCAGCAGAGGGTCTAGTCCGGGGAACCAAGAGACCCAGTACTTC.

This clonotype was seen a few times. J is TRBJ2-3 and V is TRBV6-5; TRBD1 matches 8 bases. Germline V lookup: CDR1 MNHEY, CDR2 SVGAGI. The CDR3 sequence is 13 residues long. V shed 10 bases and J 3 bases; nucleotides not matched to a gene: 6. The CDR3 is CATRTGSTDTQYF. CDR3 nucleotides: TGTGCCACCCGGACAGGGAGTACAGATACGCAGTATTTT.

This clonotype has more than one count but fewer than ten. The chain combines TRBV20-1 with TRBJ2-7, with TRBD2 as a possible D gene (5 bases). This CDR3 has 12 amino acids. The V gene's germline CDR1 is DFQATT and CDR2 SNEGSKA (reference sequence). Trimming shortened V by 5 bases and J by 5 bases, and 13 bases separated the two germline ends. Written as DNA, the CDR3 is TGCAGTGCTTACCTAGCTGGCCACGAGCAGTACTTC. Its protein product is CSAYLAGHEQYF.

The genes are TRBV5-1 and TRBJ2-1; D remains ambiguous. There are 15 residues in the CDR3. V lost 0 bases to trimming and J lost 4 bases, with 11 bases between them. CDR1 is SGHRS and CDR2 is YFSETQ in the germline V gene. CDR3 sequence: CASSLGSMNYNEQFF. DNA of the CDR3: TGCGCCAGCAGCTTGGGTTCAATGAATTACAATGAGCAGTTCTTC.

This chain connects TRBV19 to TRBJ1-5; D perhaps matches TRBD1 (5 bases). Per germline, CDR1 LNHDA and CDR2 SQIVND (reference sequence). The CDR3 contains 15 residues. Trimming cost V 4 bases and J 0 bases, with 10 bases left between them. The CDR3 region is CASSTWDLSNQPQHF. The CDR3 nucleotides read TGTGCCAGTAGTACCTGGGACCTTAGCAATCAGCCCCAGCATTTT.

This clonotype was detected only a few times. The chain has TRBV27 and TRBJ1-1; TRBD1 might be the D (5 bases). The germline V gene has CDR1 MNHEY and CDR2 SMNVEV (reference sequence). The CDR3 consists of 13 residues. The V and J ends lost 5 bases and 1 base respectively, with 8 bases between them. CDR3 amino acids: CASSHTGNTEAFF. For the CDR3, the DNA is TGTGCCAGCAGTCACACAGGGAACACTGAAGCTTTCTTT.

This clonotype was seen only a few times. The chain recombines TRBV20-1 with TRBJ2-7, with 8 bases lining up with TRBD2. CDR3 size: 15 residues. V shed 3 bases, J shed 1 base, and the junction held 8 bases outside the gene matches. Per germline, CDR1 DFQATT and CDR2 SNEGSKA (reference sequence). In nucleotides, the CDR3 is TGCAGTGCTAGCGGGCTAGCGGGCCTATCCTACGAGCAGTACTTC. It specifies CSASGLAGLSYEQYF.

In its sample, this clonotype was seen a few times. The chain recombines TRBV3-1 with TRBJ2-1; D perhaps matches TRBD2 (6 bases). V was cut by 6 bases and J by 3 bases, with 12 bases left in between. The CDR3 length is 14 residues. In germline, CDR1 is LGHDT, CDR2 YNNKEL (reference sequence). CDR3 DNA: TGTGCCAGCAGTGGGCTAGCGATCTACAATGAGCAGTTCTTC. Its translation: CASSGLAIYNEQFF.

This clonotype occurred many times. The chain joins TRBV30 to TRBJ2-2; D might be TRBD2 (6 bases). Germline V lookup: CDR1 GTSNPN, CDR2 SVGIG (reference sequence). This CDR3 contains 13 residues. Trimming cost V 5 bases and J 6 bases, with 13 bases left between them. CDR3: CAWGAGSAGELFF. The CDR3, as DNA: TGTGCCTGGGGGGCGGGATCCGCCGGGGAGCTGTTTTTT.

This chain uses TRBV5-1 with TRBJ2-7; D assignment may be TRBD1 or TRBD2 (5 bases each). The CDR3 is 15 amino acids. Trimming cost V 4 bases and J 0 bases, with 14 bases left between them. Per the germline V gene, CDR1 is SGHRS and CDR2 is YFSETQ. The DNA for the CDR3 is TGCGCCAGCAGCGTATCCGGGACGAACTCCTACGAGCAGTACTTC. It codes for CASSVSGTNSYEQYF.

This clonotype was seen a handful of times. The rearrangement joins TRBV7-2 to TRBJ2-7, with 7 nucleotides matching TRBD2. Germline loops: CDR1 SGHTA, CDR2 FQGNSA. Unmatched junction bases numbered 6, after V lost 3 bases and J lost 1 base. The CDR3 spans 15 residues. In nucleotides, the CDR3 is TGTGCCAGCAGCTTGACTAGCTCAATTTCCTACGAGCAGTACTTC. Encoded protein: CASSLTSSISYEQYF. The complete variable domain, with remaining parts taken from reference TRBV7-2 and TRBJ2-7, reads GAGVSQSPSNKVTEKGKDVELRCDPISGHTALYWYRQSLGQGLEFLIYFQGNSAPDKSGLPSDRFSAERTGGSVSTLTIQRTQQEDSAVYLCASSLTSSISYEQYFGPGTRLTVT.

The rearrangement uses TRBV24-1 and TRBJ2-7; D call uncertain. Trimming left V 9 bases short and J 3 bases short, with 8 bases between. This CDR3 has 11 residues. Per the germline V gene, CDR1 is KGHDR and CDR2 is SFDVKD. For the CDR3, the DNA is TGTGCCACCGGGCTGGGCTACGAGCAGTACTTC. Its translation is CATGLGYEQYF.

In this sample, this clonotype turned up a few times. The chain couples TRBV7-9 to TRBJ1-1; no clear D gene. Trimming shortened V by 4 bases and J by 2 bases, and 14 bases separated the two germline ends. Germline V gene lookup returns CDR1 SEHNR and CDR2 FQNEAQ (reference sequence). This CDR3 is built from 15 residues. CDR3 sequence (DNA): TGTGCCAGCAGCTCCCCCGACAAGCCTAACACTGAAGCTTTCTTT. Residues: CASSSPDKPNTEAFF.

In this sample, this clonotype turned up a few times. The chain recombines TRBV4-1 with TRBJ2-7; possible D gene TRBD1, 6 bases. The V gene lost 4 bases and the J gene lost 3 bases, with 16 bases spanning the gap. The germline V gene encodes CDR1 MGHRA and CDR2 YSYEKL. CDR3 length: 15 residues. The CDR3 sequence is CASSPMRGGVYEQYF. CDR3 DNA: TGCGCCAGCAGCCCCATGAGAGGGGGTGTCTACGAGCAGTACTTC.

This clonotype was found many times. V usage is TRBV5-4 and J usage is TRBJ2-3; possibly TRBD2 for D (5 bases). Germline-derived CDR1 and CDR2 are SGHNT and YYREEE (reference sequence). Trimming stripped 3 bases from V and 0 bases from J, with 5 bases between. This CDR3 spans 13 amino acids. CDR3 loop: CASSWTSTDTQYF. The CDR3 DNA is TGTGCCAGCAGCTGGACTAGCACAGATACGCAGTATTTT.